Given below is one T cell receptor beta chain in context. TCRdb's table, derived via immunoSEQ multiplex PCR, lists solely in-frame clones and lacks some. The sample holds about 330,000 clones; about 89% are singletons and the top ten take about 5.2%. The data stem from a study of blood T cell repertoires in COVID-19. The TCR sequence derives from a woman in her thirties who had recovered from COVID-19. The sequencing sample was made of PBMCs or T cells enriched from blood (not recorded which).

The CDR3 region has the DNA TGTGCCAGCAGCCTAGGGACAGGGGGCTTTCGCTATGGCTACACCTTC. It yields the protein CASSLGTGGFRYGYTF. The chain recombines TRBV27 with TRBJ1-2, with 12 bases aligning to TRBD1. CDR1 is MNHEY and CDR2 is SMNVEV in the germline V gene (reference sequence). The CDR3 has 16 amino acids. With 6 bases clipped from V and 4 bases from J, the junction kept 9 bases outside the gene matches.